The present T cell receptor beta chain was sequenced within a study of T cells after yellow fever vaccination. Notes on the study in general: Only a minor proportion of clonotypes was detected across both CD4 and CD8 compartments. Contaminating bulk clonotypes could be abundant in FACS-sorted repertoires.

Germline assignment: CDR1 SNHLY and CDR2 FYNNEI. The CDR3 consists of 15 residues. Trimming took off 3 bases at V and 3 bases at J, with 15 bases between the two ends. TCR cDNA, made by 5'RACE template switching, carried an added universal primer site and UMIs. TCRdb called the 5' RACE reads again in MiXCR, with one record for every CDR3 protein. The table lists more than 300,000 distinct CDR3 sequences, roughly a tenth of them singletons. As concerns this clonotype: Its target is not known.

The sequenced sample was CD4+ T cells sorted from PBMCs, obtained 45 days after the yellow fever booster vaccination. This clonotype was sampled from a man aged 18 to 29 who received the YFV17D yellow fever vaccine. The chain is built from TRBV2 and TRBJ2-7, with TRBD2 as a possible D gene (6 bases). The CDR3, as DNA: TGTGCCAGCAGTGACCCCGGGGGACTTGGCTACGAGCAGTACTTC. Translated: CASSDPGGLGYEQYF. The full variable domain, its missing parts supplied by reference TRBV2 and TRBJ2-7, is EPEVTQTPSHQVTQMGQEVILRCVPISNHLYFYWYRQILGQKVEFLVSFYNNEISEKSEIFDDQFSVERPDGSNFTLKIRSTKLEDSAMYFCASSDPGGLGYEQYFGPGTRLTVT.